The 14 T cell receptor beta chains below all came from one sample that was sequenced in a study of cytomegalovirus exposure and HLA in healthy donors. PCR involved 60 Vbeta and 13 Jbeta primers. Assay used: immunoSEQ multiplex PCR; TCRdb lists only in-frame clones, some missing. The profile shows about 170,000 clones, 85% of them singletons. The specimen was PBMCs. The receptors come from a boy under 10 years old in good health and CMV-seronegative.

This chain links TRBV19 with TRBJ1-5; D might be TRBD1 (5 bases). CDR3 size: 13 residues. The V gene's germline CDR1 is LNHDA and CDR2 SQIVND (reference sequence). Between the trimmed V and J ends, which lost 5 bases and 1 base, there was a span of 6 bases. CDR3 residues: CASSGGSNQPQHF. The CDR3 nucleotides are TGTGCCAGTAGTGGGGGGAGCAATCAGCCCCAGCATTTT.

The count of this clone is one. The chain uses TRBV27 and TRBJ2-7; a weak D match, TRBD2 (5 bases). The CDR3 is 13 amino acids. The germline CDR1 and CDR2 sequences are MNHEY and SMNVEV (reference sequence). V was cut by 5 bases and J by 9 bases, with 17 bases left in between. Here the CDR3 DNA reads TGTGCCAGCAGTCCCTCGACGGGGTCCTCGCAGTACTTC. This translates into CASSPSTGSSQYF.

The chain carries TRBV6-1 and TRBJ1-1; TRBD1 is a possible D gene (6 bases). The germline V gene encodes CDR1 MNHNS and CDR2 SASEGT. The CDR3 has 15 residues. With 4 bases removed from V and 1 base from J, the gap between germline ends came to 13 bases. CDR3 DNA sequence: TGTGCCAGCAGTGCCATGGACAGTGGGAACACTGAAGCTTTCTTT. Its translation: CASSAMDSGNTEAFF.

This rearrangement joins TRBV27 to TRBJ2-1; 8 nucleotides line up with TRBD1. Germline V gives CDR1 MNHEY, CDR2 SMNVEV (reference sequence). The trim removed 5 bases at V and 2 bases at J, leaving 5 bases unmatched. This CDR3 is 15 amino acids long. In DNA form, the CDR3 reads TGTGCCAGCAGTCACGTACAGGGGGCCTACAATGAGCAGTTCTTC. It specifies CASSHVQGAYNEQFF.

The chain uses TRBV5-1 and TRBJ1-3; TRBD1 agrees at 8 bases. This CDR3 contains 15 residues. V shed 0 bases, J shed 4 bases, and the junction held 3 bases outside the gene matches. Germline V CDR1 and CDR2: SGHRS, YFSETQ. CDR3 DNA: TGCGCCAGCAGCTTGGTACAGGGGGGCGGAAACACCATATATTTT. This encodes CASSLVQGGGNTIYF.

For the CDR3, the DNA is TGTGCCAGTAAACAGACAGGGTCCTACACTGAAGCTTTCTTT. It codes for CASKQTGSYTEAFF. The genes are TRBV27 and TRBJ1-1; TRBD1 matches 7 bases. Germline trimming cut 9 bases from V and 3 bases from J; bases unmatched to any gene: 10. CDR3 length equals 14 residues. Germline V gene lookup returns CDR1 MNHEY and CDR2 SMNVEV (reference sequence).

This rearrangement joins TRBV5-4 to TRBJ1-5; D possibly corresponds to TRBD1 (5 bases). V lost 0 bases and J lost 8, with 12 bases in between. CDR3 length equals 14 residues. Germline CDR1 and CDR2: SGHNT and YYREEE (reference sequence). The CDR3 reads CASSLGPGWEPQHF. As DNA, the CDR3 is TGTGCCAGCAGCTTGGGGCCAGGGTGGGAGCCCCAGCATTTT.

The CDR3 region is CASSSGTGESYEQYF. The DNA for the CDR3 is TGTGCCAGCTCATCGGGGACAGGGGAATCCTACGAGCAGTACTTC. The J gene is TRBJ2-7, the V gene TRBV18, with 10 bases matching TRBD1. In germline, CDR1 is KGHSH, CDR2 LQKENI. This CDR3 has 15 amino acids. Germline trimming cut 5 bases from V and 1 base from J; bases unmatched to any gene: 5.

The V call is TRBV6-1, the J call TRBJ2-2, with D perhaps matching TRBD1 (6 bases). V was pared by 6 bases and J by 10 bases, with 18 bases between. The CDR3 spans 14 residues. The germline V gene encodes CDR1 MNHNS and CDR2 SASEGT. The CDR3 here is CASRTIQGREELFF. The DNA for the CDR3 is TGTGCCAGCAGGACGATACAGGGAAGAGAGGAGCTGTTTTTT.

V and J are TRBV18 and TRBJ2-5; TRBD1 aligns across 8 bases. The J call may not be correct, given that the DNA end is closer to TRBJ2-7. In germline, CDR1 is KGHSH, CDR2 LQKENI. CDR3 length: 13 amino acids. CDR3 region: CASSRDRSYEQYF. The CDR3 DNA follows: TGTGCCAGCTCACGGGACAGGTCGTACGAGCAGTACTTC.

This chain uses TRBV7-9 with TRBJ2-7; 12 bases agree with TRBD1. The trim removed 4 bases at V and 3 bases at J, leaving 7 bases unmatched. This CDR3 is 16 amino acids long. Germline CDR1 and CDR2: SEHNR and FQNEAQ (reference sequence). The CDR3 spells CASSSEGQGAHYEQYF. Here the CDR3 DNA reads TGTGCCAGCAGCTCAGAGGGACAGGGGGCCCACTACGAGCAGTACTTC.

The rearrangement links TRBV19 to TRBJ1-4; 9 nucleotides match TRBD1. Trimming cost V 10 bases and J 0 bases; bases outside gene matches: 6. Germline-derived CDR1 and CDR2 are LNHDA and SQIVND (reference sequence). The CDR3 extends over 15 amino acids. As DNA, the CDR3 is TGTGCCACACAGGACAGGGGCGCAACTAATGAAAAACTGTTTTTT. It specifies CATQDRGATNEKLFF.

This rearrangement joins TRBV25-1 to TRBJ2-5; TRBD2 matches at 14 bases. After removal of 8 bases from V and 4 bases from J, the junction contained 15 bases not matched to a gene. Germline V gene data show CDR1 as MGHDK and CDR2 as SYGVNS. The CDR3 runs to 18 residues. The CDR3 DNA follows: TGTGCCAGCCTAAACCCGACAGGAGGACTAGCGGGAGGAGAGACCCAGTACTTC. As protein: CASLNPTGGLAGGETQYF.

The chain links TRBV25-1 to TRBJ1-1; D is perhaps TRBD1 (6 bases). Trimming took off 4 bases at V and 0 bases at J, with 18 bases between the two ends. This CDR3 is built from 17 residues. Germline CDR1 MGHDK, CDR2 SYGVNS. The CDR3 loop reads CASSAKQGLYMNTEAFF. CDR3 sequence (DNA): TGTGCCAGCAGTGCCAAACAGGGTTTATACATGAACACTGAAGCTTTCTTT. The variable domain in full, completed from reference TRBV25-1 and TRBJ1-1, reads EADIYQTPRYLVIGTGKKITLECSQTMGHDKMYWYQQDPGMELHLIHYSYGVNSTEKGDLSSESTVSRIRTEHFPLTLESARPSHTSQYLCASSAKQGLYMNTEAFFGQGTRLTVV.